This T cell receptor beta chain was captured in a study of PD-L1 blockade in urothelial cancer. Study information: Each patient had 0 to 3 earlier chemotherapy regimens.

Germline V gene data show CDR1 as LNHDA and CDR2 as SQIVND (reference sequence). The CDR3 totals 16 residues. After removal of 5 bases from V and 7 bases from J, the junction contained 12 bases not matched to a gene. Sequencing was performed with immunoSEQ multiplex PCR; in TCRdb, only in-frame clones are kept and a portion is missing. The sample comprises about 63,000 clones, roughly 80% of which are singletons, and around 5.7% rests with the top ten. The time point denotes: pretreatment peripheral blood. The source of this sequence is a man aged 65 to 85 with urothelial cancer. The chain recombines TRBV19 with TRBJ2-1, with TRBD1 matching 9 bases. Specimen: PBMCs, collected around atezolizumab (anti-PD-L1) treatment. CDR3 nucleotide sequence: TGTGCCAGTAGTCAGGCCCCCGGGACAGGGTTTAATGAGCAGTTCTTC. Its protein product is CASSQAPGTGFNEQFF.